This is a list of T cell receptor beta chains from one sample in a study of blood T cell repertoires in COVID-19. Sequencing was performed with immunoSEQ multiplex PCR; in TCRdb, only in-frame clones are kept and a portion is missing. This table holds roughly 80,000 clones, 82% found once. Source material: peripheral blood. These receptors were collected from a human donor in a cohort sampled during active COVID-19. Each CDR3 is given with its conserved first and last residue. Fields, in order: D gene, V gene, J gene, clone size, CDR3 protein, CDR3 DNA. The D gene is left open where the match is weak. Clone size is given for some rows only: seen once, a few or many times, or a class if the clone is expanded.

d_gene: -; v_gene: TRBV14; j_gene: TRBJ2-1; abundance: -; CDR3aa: CASSRTNIYNEQFF; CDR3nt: TGTGCCAGCAGCCGGACTAACATCTACAATGAGCAGTTCTTC
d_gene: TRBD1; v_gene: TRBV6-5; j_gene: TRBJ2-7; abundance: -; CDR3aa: CASARDRVFNEQYF; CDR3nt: TGTGCCAGCGCCCGGGACAGGGTATTCAACGAGCAGTACTTC
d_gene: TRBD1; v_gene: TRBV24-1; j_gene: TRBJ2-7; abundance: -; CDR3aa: CATSDPDRVTYEQYF; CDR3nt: TGTGCCACCAGTGACCCCGACAGGGTTACCTACGAGCAGTACTTC
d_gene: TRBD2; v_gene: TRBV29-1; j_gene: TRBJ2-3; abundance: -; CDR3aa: CSGSGGAVYLPDTQYF; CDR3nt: TGCAGCGGGAGCGGGGGGGCCGTCTACCTCCCAGATACGCAGTATTTT
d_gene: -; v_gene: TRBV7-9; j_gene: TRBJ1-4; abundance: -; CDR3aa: CASSLMEGIRGEKLFF; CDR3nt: TGTGCCAGCAGCTTAATGGAGGGAATAAGAGGTGAAAAACTGTTTTTT
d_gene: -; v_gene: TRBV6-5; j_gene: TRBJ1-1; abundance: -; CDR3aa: CASSTDFIGTEAFF; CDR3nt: TGTGCCAGCAGTACGGACTTTATCGGCACTGAAGCTTTCTTT
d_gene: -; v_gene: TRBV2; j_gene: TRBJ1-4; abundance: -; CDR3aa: CASSEEEAPEFF; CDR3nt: TGTGCCAGCAGTGAAGAGGAGGCGCCCGAGTTTTTT
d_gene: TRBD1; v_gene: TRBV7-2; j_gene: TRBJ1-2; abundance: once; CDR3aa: CASSAWGQADYGYTF; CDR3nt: TGTGCCAGCAGCGCCTGGGGACAGGCGGACTATGGCTACACCTTC
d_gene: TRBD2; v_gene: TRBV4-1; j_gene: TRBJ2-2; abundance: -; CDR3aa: CASSQEGGGAAGELFF; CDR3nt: TGCGCCAGCAGCCAAGAAGGCGGGGGGGCAGCCGGGGAGCTGTTTTTT
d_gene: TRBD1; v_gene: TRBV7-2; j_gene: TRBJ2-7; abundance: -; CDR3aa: CASSLNRDRQYF; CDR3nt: TGTGCCAGCAGCTTAAATCGGGACAGGCAGTACTTC
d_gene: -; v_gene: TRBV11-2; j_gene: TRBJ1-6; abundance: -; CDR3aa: CASSLERVSPLHF; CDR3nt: TGTGCCAGCAGCTTAGAGAGGGTTTCACCCCTCCACTTT
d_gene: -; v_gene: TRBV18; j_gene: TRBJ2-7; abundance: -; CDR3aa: CASSGAPTYEQYF; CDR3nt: TGTGCCAGCTCGGGGGCGCCCACCTACGAGCAGTACTTC
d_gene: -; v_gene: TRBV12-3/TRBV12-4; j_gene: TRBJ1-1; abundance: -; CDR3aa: CASSPGRVTEAFF; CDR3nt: TGTGCCAGCAGCCCAGGGAGGGTCACTGAAGCTTTCTTT
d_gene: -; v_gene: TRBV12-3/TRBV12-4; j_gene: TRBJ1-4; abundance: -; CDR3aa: CASIPGGNEKLFF; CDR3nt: TGTGCCAGCATCCCAGGAGGAAATGAAAAACTGTTTTTT
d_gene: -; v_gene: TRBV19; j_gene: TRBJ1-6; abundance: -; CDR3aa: CASGGQRDNSPLHF; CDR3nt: TGTGCCAGTGGAGGACAGCGCGATAATTCACCCCTCCACTTT
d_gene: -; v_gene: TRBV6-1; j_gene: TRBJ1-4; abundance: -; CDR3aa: CASSEGGVVREKLFF; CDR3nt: TGTGCCAGCAGTGAAGGTGGAGTAGTTAGGGAAAAACTGTTTTTT
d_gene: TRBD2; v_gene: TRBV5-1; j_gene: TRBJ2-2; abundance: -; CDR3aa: CASSLPGGNTGELFF; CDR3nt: TGCGCCAGCAGCCTGCCGGGGGGTAACACCGGGGAGCTGTTTTTT
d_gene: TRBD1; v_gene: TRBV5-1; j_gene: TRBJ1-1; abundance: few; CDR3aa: CASSRGTGREAFF; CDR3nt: TGCGCCAGCAGCCGTGGGACAGGGAGAGAAGCTTTCTTT
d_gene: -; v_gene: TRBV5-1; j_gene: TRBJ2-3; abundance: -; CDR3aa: CASSPRTGVTDTQYF; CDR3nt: TGCGCCAGCAGCCCCAGGACGGGGGTAACAGATACGCAGTATTTT
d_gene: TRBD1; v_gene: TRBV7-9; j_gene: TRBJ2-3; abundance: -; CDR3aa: CASSLAVRGDTQYF; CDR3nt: TGTGCCAGCAGCTTAGCGGTCAGGGGGGATACGCAGTATTTT
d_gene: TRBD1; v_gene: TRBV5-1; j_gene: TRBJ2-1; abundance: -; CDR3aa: CASTRGTGLNEQFF; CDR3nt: TGCGCCAGCACGAGGGGGACAGGGCTCAATGAGCAGTTCTTC
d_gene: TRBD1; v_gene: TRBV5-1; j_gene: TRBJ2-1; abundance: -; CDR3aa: CASSFAGGGNEQFF; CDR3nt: TGCGCCAGCAGCTTTGCAGGGGGTGGTAATGAGCAGTTCTTC
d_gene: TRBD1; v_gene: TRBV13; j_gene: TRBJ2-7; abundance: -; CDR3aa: CASSPPRQGLYEQYF; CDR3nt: TGTGCCAGCAGCCCCCCTAGACAGGGGCTCTACGAGCAGTACTTC
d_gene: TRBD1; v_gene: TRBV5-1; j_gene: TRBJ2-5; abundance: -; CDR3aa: CASSLVGQDQETQYF; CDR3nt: TGCGCCAGCAGCTTGGTCGGACAGGACCAAGAGACCCAGTACTTC
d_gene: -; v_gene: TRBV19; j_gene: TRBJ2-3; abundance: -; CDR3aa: CASRAPPGDTQYF; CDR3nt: TGTGCCAGTAGGGCCCCTCCGGGAGATACGCAGTATTTT
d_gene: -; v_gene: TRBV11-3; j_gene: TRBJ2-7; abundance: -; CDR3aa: CASSRTRSSYEQYF; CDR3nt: TGTGCCAGCAGCCGTACACGAAGCTCCTACGAGCAGTACTTC
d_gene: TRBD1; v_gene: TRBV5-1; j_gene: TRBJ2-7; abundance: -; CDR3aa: CASSLAKGARLAHYEQYF; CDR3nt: TGCGCCAGCAGCTTGGCGAAGGGGGCACGGCTTGCCCACTACGAGCAGTACTTC
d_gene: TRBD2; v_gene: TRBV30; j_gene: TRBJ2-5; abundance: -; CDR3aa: CAWSVRGGGSSQYF; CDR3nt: TGTGCCTGGAGTGTACGAGGCGGGGGTAGTTCCCAGTACTTC
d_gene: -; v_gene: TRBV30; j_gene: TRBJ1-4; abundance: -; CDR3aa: CAWSHDYLKLFF; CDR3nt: TGTGCCTGGAGTCATGACTATTTAAAGCTGTTTTTT
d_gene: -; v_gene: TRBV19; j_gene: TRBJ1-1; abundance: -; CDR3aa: CASSIGVGGTEAFF; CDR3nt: TGTGCCAGTAGTATCGGGGTAGGCGGCACTGAAGCTTTCTTT
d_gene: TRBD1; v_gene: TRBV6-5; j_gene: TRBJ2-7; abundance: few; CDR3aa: CASSYSWTGGYEQYF; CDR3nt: TGTGCCAGCAGTTACTCCTGGACAGGGGGCTACGAGCAGTACTTC
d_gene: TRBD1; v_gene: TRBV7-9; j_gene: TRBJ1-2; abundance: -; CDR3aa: CASSLTGQGPTF; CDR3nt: TGTGCCAGCAGCTTAACGGGACAGGGGCCTACCTTC
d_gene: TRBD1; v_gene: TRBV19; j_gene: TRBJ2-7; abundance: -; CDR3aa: CASSRGPGGSYEQYF; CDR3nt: TGTGCCAGTAGTAGGGGGCCAGGGGGAAGCTACGAGCAGTACTTC
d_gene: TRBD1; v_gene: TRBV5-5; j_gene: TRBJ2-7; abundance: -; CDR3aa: CASSSRSGQATYEQYF; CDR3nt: TGTGCCAGCAGCTCGAGGTCGGGACAGGCTACCTACGAGCAGTACTTC
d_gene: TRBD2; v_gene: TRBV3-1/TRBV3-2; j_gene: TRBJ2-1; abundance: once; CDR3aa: CASSQDNLAGGPLSEQFF; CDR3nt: TGTGCCAGCAGCCAAGATAATCTAGCGGGGGGGCCGTTGAGTGAGCAGTTCTTC
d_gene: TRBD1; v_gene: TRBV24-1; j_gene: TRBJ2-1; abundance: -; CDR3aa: CATSDSGTGGYDEQFF; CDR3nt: TGTGCCACCAGTGATTCCGGGACAGGGGGCTACGATGAGCAGTTCTTC
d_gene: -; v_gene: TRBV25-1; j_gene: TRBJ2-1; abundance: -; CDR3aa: CASSDSRGYYSYNEQFF; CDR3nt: TGTGCCAGCAGTGATTCAAGGGGATATTACTCCTACAATGAGCAGTTCTTC